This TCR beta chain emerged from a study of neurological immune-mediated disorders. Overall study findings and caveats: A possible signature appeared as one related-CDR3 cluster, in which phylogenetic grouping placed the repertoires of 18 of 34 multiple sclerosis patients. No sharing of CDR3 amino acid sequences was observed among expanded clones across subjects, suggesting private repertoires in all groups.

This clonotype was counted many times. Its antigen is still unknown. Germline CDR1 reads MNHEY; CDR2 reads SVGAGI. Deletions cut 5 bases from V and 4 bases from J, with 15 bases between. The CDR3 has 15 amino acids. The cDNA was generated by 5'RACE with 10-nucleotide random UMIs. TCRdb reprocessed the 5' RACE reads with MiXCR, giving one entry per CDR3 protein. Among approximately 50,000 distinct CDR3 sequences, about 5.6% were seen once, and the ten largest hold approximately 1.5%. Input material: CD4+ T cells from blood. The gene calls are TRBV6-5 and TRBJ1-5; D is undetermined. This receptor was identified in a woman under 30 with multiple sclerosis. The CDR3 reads CASSVTGIGNQPQHF. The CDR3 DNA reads TGTGCCAGCAGTGTTACCGGGATAGGGAATCAGCCCCAGCATTTT.